This T cell receptor (beta chain) was sequenced during a study of cytomegalovirus exposure and HLA in healthy donors (TCRdb year 2017). For context, the study as a whole: An earlier analysis of roughly 570 of the donors reported approximately 280 Gb of sequence data and 95 million to 120 million unique TCR beta sequences obtained from around 170 million T cells. An early release that covered 500 to 800 HLA-typed donors contained about 290 gigabases of sequencing data and tens of millions of unique TCR sequences. Among the approximately 430 genotyped donors, around 81% belonged to the genetic ancestry cluster associated with self-reported Caucasian donors. The aim of the study was to test whether cataloging public T cell receptors could identify signatures of past pathogen exposure. The study profiled the T cell repertoires of hundreds of subjects by immunosequencing and related them to cytomegalovirus serostatus. A separate validation cohort of roughly 120 different subjects was used in addition to the roughly 640-subject first cohort. To predict cytomegalovirus infection status, the study brought together high-throughput TCR immunosequencing, statistical association of individual TCRs with disease status, and machine learning. A later analysis re-examined previously published TCR beta repertoires from 500 to 700 donors and added high-resolution HLA genotyping to investigate patterns of TCR occurrence. Rather than drawing on any new phenotypic data, the later analysis identified candidate immune exposures from TCR beta sequences and the way those sequences occurred across donors. An earlier analysis of 587 of the donors applied high-throughput TCR beta sequencing to assess whether each TCR beta V gene segment acted as functional or pseudogenic. Donor age, sex, ethnicity and CMV serostatus were compiled alongside the repertoire data. Genome-wide SNP genotypes for about 65% of the 666 donors were used in a later genetic analysis, which treated that subset as a discovery cohort. Every repertoire in the discovery cohort had been generated on one and the same sequencing platform. HLA typing covered class I and class II loci at four-digit resolution. Typing coverage differed by locus: A, B, C, DRB1 and DQB1 were typed in roughly 620-630 donors, DQA1 in about 550, DPA1 in over 600, and DPB1 in around 440. Four to six DR-DQ haplotypes were handled as single units for association and clustering because linkage in the cohort was strong. On average, 235,054 unique TCR beta nucleotide sequences were sequenced per donor among some 420 genotyped donors of the cohort, with approximately 18% of those sequences being non-productive. Broader findings and caveats from the paper: In an earlier analysis of 587 of the donors, most TCR beta V segments were observed in productive rearrangements about 90% or about 30% of the time, broadly matching IMGT annotations. Most CMV-associated TCR beta chains appeared to be HLA-restricted in a later analysis, and the HLA associations seemed to be driven largely by CMV exposure. A later genetic analysis reported fewer N-insertions in productive TCRs among donors in an Asian-associated ancestry cluster than the roughly 700-donor mean. Because the 87-base-pair reads could not distinguish some IMGT-functional V segments, including TRBV6-2 and TRBV6-3, those segments were excluded. Several of the top co-occurrence clusters appeared to be linked to parvovirus B19, influenza, CMV and Epstein-Barr virus, according to a later analysis. Correlated functional status among segregating V segments might reflect linkage disequilibrium, but an unknown experimental factor could not be ruled out. A further reported finding was that TCR beta sequences accurately predicted the HLA-A and HLA-B alleles for most subjects in the first cohort. According to a later analysis, TCR association rates differed among HLA loci, with DRB1 alleles showing the most associated TCRs and HLA-C alleles showing the fewest. A cluster of highly shared sequence variants was judged likely to represent a technical artifact of the sequencing pipeline. For the cohort, immune exposure information was limited to CMV serostatus. Most TCR sequences were seen in very few donors, while some public TCRs were found in many individuals. V-gene and J-gene trimming of TCR beta chains was associated with a missense DCLRE1C variant in a later genetic analysis, and the association was replicated in an independent cohort. In a later analysis, HLA-associated TCR beta chains showed more clonal expansion and lower generation probabilities than non-associated chains that were equally common. In this cohort, only TCR beta chains were sequenced, and detectable features were limited by the absence of alpha or paired-chain data. The classifier was reported to diagnose cytomegalovirus status with high specificity and sensitivity in both the original and validation cohorts. Sequencing depth was assumed to be roughly uniform across donors in the presence/absence analyses, though that assumption may not hold. Strong co-occurrence of HLA alleles, especially DR and DQ, made assigning TCR associations to individual alleles difficult. In vitro tests confirmed that a few of the cytomegalovirus-associated TCR beta chains recognize cytomegalovirus antigens. Some 16 rarely observed V segments, including chromosome 9 orphons, were excluded from the earlier analysis of several hundred of the donors because counts were too low. The authors suggested that the approach could potentially be extended to other disease states and immunological phenotypes. Because HLA typing was unavailable for some donors at each locus, only the typed subset was used in association tests. A total of roughly 160 TCR beta chains were listed by the study as associated with cytomegalovirus. A later analysis associated about 16,000 TCR beta sequences with specific HLA alleles at a false discovery rate of 0.05.

The cohort consisted of more than 650 healthy bone marrow donors. All cohort members were sampled while nominally healthy, although unrecorded immune exposures were likely present. The donor was CMV seronegative and was included in the group of under 450 seronegative cohort members. A peripheral blood sample was provided by each donor, and peripheral blood mononuclear cells were used for TCR beta sequencing. Genomic DNA was extracted from the blood cell samples with the Qiagen DNeasy Blood Extraction Kit. From the germline V gene, CDR1 is SGHRS and CDR2 is YFSETQ. Trimming takes 4 bases from V and 1 base from J, and the germline ends sit 14 bases apart. From the cysteine up to the phenylalanine, the CDR3 has a length of 15 residues. The sequence is cut down to CDR3 DNA, 45 bases in frame from base 1. To prepare the library, the immunoSEQ multiplex PCR assay was applied. A mixture of 60 forward primers for TCR Vbeta segments and 13 reverse primers for TCR Jbeta segments was used in the multiplex PCR. The CDR3 region of rearranged TCR beta genes was amplified from genomic DNA with a multiplex PCR assay. Amplified TCR beta libraries were sequenced as 87-base-pair reads on the Illumina HiSeq System. As for the authors' bioinformatics: In a later analysis, 77 million or so unique TCR beta chains were counted across the roughly 610 repertoires, and roughly 9.9 million of these chains were shared by at least two donors. Raw reads were error-corrected and collapsed into unique sequences by a nearest-neighbor algorithm in which closely related sequences were merged to remove PCR and sequencing errors. To assign V, D and J gene segments, CDR3 sequences were aligned to IMGT reference sequences. For a sequence to be retained, a match of at least six nucleotides was required to both a V gene segment and a J gene segment. Rearrangements were classified as productive when the CDR3 lacked stop codons and remained in frame with V and J, and all other rearrangements were classified as non-productive. CDR3 was defined according to IMGT convention as the region running from the second conserved V-encoded cysteine to the conserved J-encoded phenylalanine. Sequences without an unambiguous match to a single V gene segment were excluded from the earlier analysis of 450 to 650 of the donors. An earlier analysis of 587 of the donors classified V segments as functional when productive rearrangements were above 56.7% and as segregating when the standard deviation between donors was above 5%. A statistical classification framework was built for diagnosing cytomegalovirus status from the catalog of TCR beta chain sequences. In a later analysis, TCR nucleotide sequences were compared against IMGT/GENE-DB human TR gene sequences so that V and J genes could be assigned. The TCRdist pipeline was used in a later analysis to assign CDR3 sequences and most-parsimonious VDJ recombination scenarios. In a later analysis, each TCR beta chain was defined by its CDR3 amino acid sequence together with its V-gene family, and reads without a unique V-gene family were excluded. A later analysis removed 450 to 600 highly shared, low-generation-probability nucleotide sequences to deal with suspected cross-contamination and a sequencing artifact. In a later analysis, a clonal expansion index was calculated for each public chain from normalized within-repertoire ranks of inferred template counts. Generation probabilities in a later analysis came from a VDJ recombination model fitted to out-of-frame rearrangements, and those results were checked against IGoR. A later analysis scored TCR-TCR, TCR-HLA and TCR-CMV co-occurrence with hypergeometric tests, applying a repertoire-size bias correction to TCR pairs. In a later analysis, false discovery rates were estimated by permuting HLA or CMV assignments 20 times. In a later analysis, co-occurring TCRs were grouped with DBSCAN, and TCRdist sequence similarity was added when clustering was performed within HLA-allele-positive subsets. For co-occurrence clustering, repertoires with fewer than 30,000 or more than 120,000 public chains were excluded, along with five repertoires with anomalous nucleotide sharing. This immuneACCESS table, as held by TCRdb, lists in-frame sequences with V and J called but not all clones. Of the missing ones, under half trace to an unresolved V gene in checked studies; the others have no known cause. Clone size and the V and J calls come from that table; the DNA yielded D and trimming. The sample yields about 130,000 clones; 76% were counted once. The ten largest clonotypes hold around 3.1% of the sample.

As for this clone: Its antigen remains undetermined. One base away there is no much larger clone; base qualities are not given.

The chain was built from TRBV5-1 and TRBJ2-5; 5 matching bases give a weak D call of TRBD1. The clonotype was recovered from a middle-aged man in good health and CMV-seronegative. The sample taken for sequencing was PBMCs. The CDR3 here reads CASSRLTQVQETQYF. DNA sequence: TGCGCCAGCAGCCGCCTCACACAGGTCCAAGAGACCCAGTACTTC.